This T cell receptor (beta chain) was documented in a study of T cell responses to AZD1222 COVID-19 vaccine. This CDR3 contains 14 residues. V lost 7 bases to trimming and J lost 0 bases, with 11 bases between them. Per the germline V gene, CDR1 is SNHLY and CDR2 is FYNNEI. Repertoires were generated with immunoSEQ multiplex PCR, while TCRdb's copy carries only in-frame clones and drops some. In the table there are about 110,000 clones, just under 95% of which are singletons. The clonotype comes from an adult in good health. The chain links TRBV2 to TRBJ2-3; D is undetermined. Sequenced material: peripheral blood, taken on day 0 of AZD1222 vaccination. The CDR3 protein is CASTITSSTDTQYF. The CDR3 coding sequence is TGTGCCAGCACTATCACCAGTAGCACAGATACGCAGTATTTT.